A single sample gave rise to the 9 T cell receptor beta chains below, sequenced in a study of blood T cell repertoires in COVID-19. Here immunoSEQ multiplex PCR was the method, and the copy in TCRdb shows in-frame clones only, minus some. Counted here are some 300,000 clones, 89% occurring once; the ten biggest clones make up around 1.9%. The source material was peripheral blood. The source is a woman in her 30s with COVID-19, enrolled during active disease.

This chain connects TRBV7-2 to TRBJ2-3, with 7 bases that match TRBD2. This CDR3 spans 20 amino acids. Germline V gives CDR1 SGHTA, CDR2 FQGNSA. V trimming: 4 bases; J trimming: 1 base; junction bases outside the gene matches: 20. For the CDR3, the DNA is TGTGCCAGCAGCTCAGCGCACGCCTACTACGGGGGGACCCGCACAGATACGCAGTATTTT. Its translation: CASSSAHAYYGGTRTDTQYF.

J is TRBJ1-2 and V is TRBV6-5, with 8 positions matching TRBD1. V shed 2 bases, J shed 5 bases, and the junction held 10 bases outside the gene matches. The CDR3 sequence is 16 residues long. Germline V lookup: CDR1 MNHEY, CDR2 SVGAGI. Here the CDR3 DNA reads TGTGCCAGCAGTTACAGGACAGGGTGGCAATTTTATGGCTACACCTTC. Translated: CASSYRTGWQFYGYTF.

In nucleotides, the CDR3 is TGTGCCAGCAGTGAAGCCCGGACAGGGGCGGATGAGCAGTTCTTC. Translation gives CASSEARTGADEQFF. V and J are TRBV6-1 and TRBJ2-1, with 9 bases identical to TRBD1. V dropped 0 bases and J dropped 8; count of bases not matched to a gene: 5. Germline V CDR1 and CDR2: MNHNS, SASEGT. This CDR3 has 15 residues.

V usage is TRBV18 and J usage is TRBJ1-6; 7 bases line up with TRBD1. Germline assignment: CDR1 KGHSH and CDR2 LQKENI. This CDR3 has 15 residues. The J segment lost 9 bases and the V segment lost 0 bases, leaving 5 bases of the junction unmatched. CDR3 in DNA: TGTGCCAGCTCACCACCTGAGGGGGCTGGTTCACCCCTCCACTTT. Its translation: CASSPPEGAGSPLHF.

The CDR3 region has the DNA TGTGCCAGCAACTACCAGTATAGCAATCAGCCCCAGCATTTT. Encoded protein: CASNYQYSNQPQHF. The chain carries TRBV6-5 and TRBJ1-5; no clear D. Germline CDR1 reads MNHEY; CDR2 reads SVGAGI. The CDR3 has 14 residues. V was shortened by 7 bases and J by 0 bases, with 10 bases between the two germline ends.

The chain uses TRBV7-2 and TRBJ2-2, with D tentatively TRBD2 (6 bases). V dropped 3 bases and J dropped 4 bases, with 12 bases sitting between them. Per the germline V gene, CDR1 is SGHTA and CDR2 is FQGNSA. CDR3 length equals 15 residues. The CDR3 reads CASSFRARGTGELFF. DNA of the CDR3: TGTGCCAGCAGCTTCAGGGCGCGGGGCACCGGGGAGCTGTTTTTT.

The chain recombines TRBV7-2 with TRBJ2-5; D is undetermined. Germline V gene sequence: CDR1 SGHTA, CDR2 FQGNSA. CDR3 length: 13 residues. Trimming removed 2 bases from V and 5 bases from J, with 9 bases in between. The CDR3 bases are TGTGCCAGCAGCTTAAATCCTCGGGAGACCCAGTACTTC. This codes for CASSLNPRETQYF.

The chain combines TRBV7-9 with TRBJ1-3; tentatively, D is TRBD1 (5 bases). Per the germline V gene, CDR1 is SEHNR and CDR2 is FQNEAQ (reference sequence). V was trimmed by 1 base and J by 7 bases, leaving 11 bases between them. This CDR3 contains 14 residues. CDR3 in DNA: TGTGCCAGCAGCTTAGTCCCGGAGGGGAACACCATATATTTT. Its translation is CASSLVPEGNTIYF.

The CDR3 loop is CASSLDRLKLFF. In nucleotides, the CDR3 is TGTGCCAGCAGCTTGGACAGGTTGAAACTGTTTTTT. The gene calls are TRBV5-8 and TRBJ1-4; tentatively, D is TRBD1 (5 bases). Germline V CDR1 and CDR2: SGHTS, YDEGEE. This CDR3 spans 12 amino acids. V lost 0 bases and J lost 11, with 8 bases in between. Together with reference TRBV5-8 and TRBJ1-4, the CDR3 gives the full variable domain: EAGVTQSPTHLIKTRGQQATLRCSPISGHTSVYWYQQALGLGLQFLLWYDEGEERNRGNFPPRFSGRQFPNYSSELNVNALELEDSALYLCASSLDRLKLFFGSGTQLSVL.